A single sample gave rise to the 8 T cell receptor beta chains below, sequenced in a study of T cell responses to AZD1222 COVID-19 vaccine. TCRdb's copy holds only in-frame clones and misses some; the assay was immunoSEQ multiplex PCR. This sample contains about 140,000 clones. Sequenced input: peripheral blood. These receptors originate from an adult in good health.

The V call is TRBV28, the J call TRBJ2-1; D perhaps matches TRBD2 (7 bases). The germline V and J ends were trimmed by 8 bases and 0 bases, with 14 bases remaining between them. The CDR3 runs to 15 residues. Germline V gene sequence: CDR1 MDHEN, CDR2 SYDVKM. The CDR3 DNA follows: TGTGCCAGCGAAAGTCGGGGGGCCTCCTACAATGAGCAGTTCTTC. Translating gives CASESRGASYNEQFF.

The rearrangement joins TRBV18 to TRBJ2-2; 9 bases line up with TRBD1. CDR3 size: 16 residues. With 3 bases clipped from V and 6 bases from J, the junction kept 8 bases outside the gene matches. Germline loops: CDR1 KGHSH, CDR2 LQKENI. The chain's CDR3 is CASSPRPGQGSGELFF. CDR3 nucleotide sequence: TGTGCCAGCTCACCGCGGCCGGGACAGGGATCCGGGGAGCTGTTTTTT.

The rearrangement uses TRBV10-3 and TRBJ1-1, with 7 bases that match TRBD1. The CDR3 has 12 residues. Germline CDR1 reads ENHRY; CDR2 reads SYGVKD. Losses at the gene ends were 5 bases for V and 3 bases for J; bases not matched to a gene: 0. In nucleotides, the CDR3 is TGTGCCATCAGTACAGGGGACACTGAAGCTTTCTTT. It encodes CAISTGDTEAFF.

V is TRBV28 and J is TRBJ2-5; D remains unclear. V was pared by 10 bases and J by 1 base, with 7 bases between. Germline CDR1 and CDR2: MDHEN and SYDVKM. This CDR3 has 11 amino acids. DNA of the CDR3: TGTGCCACAGCCCTCCAAGAGACCCAGTACTTC. Encoded protein: CATALQETQYF.

The chain couples TRBV3-1 (or the pseudogene TRBV3-2) to TRBJ1-2, with 8 bases identical to TRBD1. Looked up from germline, CDR1 is LGHDT and CDR2 is YNNKEL (reference sequence). V shed 4 bases and J 3 bases; nucleotides not matched to a gene: 1. The CDR3 loop spans 13 amino acids. CDR3 DNA sequence: TGTGCCAGCAGCCGGGGACAGGACTATGGCTACACCTTC. Translation: CASSRGQDYGYTF.

The chain carries TRBV6-1 and TRBJ2-1, with D perhaps matching TRBD1 (6 bases). This CDR3 contains 17 residues. Trimming removed 2 bases from V and 0 bases from J, with 14 bases in between. In germline, CDR1 is MNHNS, CDR2 SASEGT. As DNA, the CDR3 is TGTGCCAGCAGTGAATACAGAACAGGGAGCTCCTACAATGAGCAGTTCTTC. Its translation is CASSEYRTGSSYNEQFF.

This chain links TRBV9 with TRBJ2-7, with 10 bases aligning to TRBD2. Per germline, CDR1 SGDLS and CDR2 YYNGEE. The J segment lost 3 bases and the V segment lost 1 base, leaving 7 bases of the junction unmatched. This CDR3 contains 16 residues. The CDR3 is CASSVQRLAGYYEQYF. CDR3 nucleotides: TGTGCCAGCAGCGTACAACGACTAGCGGGCTACTACGAGCAGTACTTC.

This chain connects TRBV2 to TRBJ1-6; TRBD1 is a possible D gene (6 bases). Germline CDR1 SNHLY, CDR2 FYNNEI. The CDR3 has 17 amino acids. Deletions cut 4 bases from V and 0 bases from J, with 13 bases between. CDR3 DNA sequence: TGTGCCAGCAGTGGACAGGCTGGAGGCTCCTATAATTCACCCCTCCACTTT. Translated, it gives CASSGQAGGSYNSPLHF.